This TCR beta chain was found in a study of blood T cell repertoires in COVID-19. CDR3 length equals 15 residues. Germline V lookup: CDR1 SGHTA, CDR2 FQGNSA. V lost 4 bases and J lost 2, with 14 bases in between. The method was immunoSEQ multiplex PCR; TCRdb's version includes in-frame clones alone and lacks a portion of them. This table holds 200,000 to 300,000 clones, 80% to 85% found once. The source of this sequence is a middle-aged man with acute or convalescent COVID-19. The J gene is TRBJ1-2, the V gene TRBV7-2; possibly TRBD1 for D (5 bases). Specimen: peripheral blood. CDR3 sequence: CASSSPAGINYGYTF. DNA for the CDR3: TGTGCCAGCAGCTCCCCCGCAGGGATAAACTATGGCTACACCTTC.